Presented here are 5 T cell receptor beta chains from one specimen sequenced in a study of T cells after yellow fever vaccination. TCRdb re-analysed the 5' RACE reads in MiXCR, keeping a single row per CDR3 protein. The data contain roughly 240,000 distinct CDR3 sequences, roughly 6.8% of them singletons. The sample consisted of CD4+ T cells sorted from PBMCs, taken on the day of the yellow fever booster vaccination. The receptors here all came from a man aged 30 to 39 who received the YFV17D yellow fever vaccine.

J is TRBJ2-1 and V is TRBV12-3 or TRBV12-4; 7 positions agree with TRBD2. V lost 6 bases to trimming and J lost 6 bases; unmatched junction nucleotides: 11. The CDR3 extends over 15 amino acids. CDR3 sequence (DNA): TGTGCCAGCAGCTTCTCGGGGGGAGTTGCCAATGAGCAGTTCTTC. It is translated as CASSFSGGVANEQFF.

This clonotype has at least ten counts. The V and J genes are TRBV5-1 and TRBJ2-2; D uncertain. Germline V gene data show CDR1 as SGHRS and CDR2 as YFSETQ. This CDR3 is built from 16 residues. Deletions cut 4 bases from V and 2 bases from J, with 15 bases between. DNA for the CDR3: TGCGCCAGCAGCCTGGTGTCCGATCCCAACACCGGGGAGCTGTTTTTT. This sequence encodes CASSLVSDPNTGELFF.

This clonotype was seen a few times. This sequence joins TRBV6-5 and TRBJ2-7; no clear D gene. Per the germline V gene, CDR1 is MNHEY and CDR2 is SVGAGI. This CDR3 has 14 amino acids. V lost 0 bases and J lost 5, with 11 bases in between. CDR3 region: CASSYSGSSHEQYF. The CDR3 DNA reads TGTGCCAGCAGTTACTCCGGGTCATCCCACGAGCAGTACTTC.

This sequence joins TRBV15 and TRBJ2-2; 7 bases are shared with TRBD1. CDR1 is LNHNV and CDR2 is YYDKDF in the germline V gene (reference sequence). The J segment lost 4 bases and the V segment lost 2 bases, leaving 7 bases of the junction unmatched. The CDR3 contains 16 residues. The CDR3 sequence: CATSRIPGQSTGELFF. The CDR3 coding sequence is TGTGCCACCAGCAGAATACCGGGACAGTCCACCGGGGAGCTGTTTTTT.

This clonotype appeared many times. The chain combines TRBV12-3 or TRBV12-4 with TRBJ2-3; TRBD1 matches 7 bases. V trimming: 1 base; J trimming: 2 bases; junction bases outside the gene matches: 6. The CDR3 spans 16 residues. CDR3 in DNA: TGTGCCAGCAGTTTAGGGCAGGGGGTATCCACAGATACGCAGTATTTT. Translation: CASSLGQGVSTDTQYF.